This TCR beta chain originates from a study of T and B cells in COVID-19 patients. About the study: Blood was sampled from COVID-19 patients who were either actively infected or recovered. The recovered patients had mostly mild to moderate COVID-19 with outpatient management.

BIOMED2 TRB-A/B primer pools were used in multiplex TRB PCR. TCRdb re-called the multiplex PCR reads through MiXCR, storing one row per CDR3 protein. The data show thousands of distinct CDR3 sequences, 22% seen once. From blood, roughly 220-550 ng of genomic DNA served as TRB template. The study's findings and limits: Exclusive to the recovered cohort were 2,331 TCR clusters, around 30 of them with low generation probability. No sequencing was yet done of CD4+, regulatory or CD8+ subsets, or of SARS-CoV-2-responsive or tetramer+ sorted cells.

The CDR3 is 13 amino acids. Germline V CDR1 and CDR2: GTSNPN, SVGIG (reference sequence). The V gene lost 4 bases and the J gene lost 2 bases, with 9 bases spanning the gap. This clonotype has more than one count but fewer than ten. Its antigen is unknown. The chain couples TRBV30 to TRBJ1-5; D may be TRBD1 (5 bases). The receptor's source is a human donor who had recovered from COVID-19. Sequences were obtained from blood. The CDR3 spells CAWNQGRNQPQHF. CDR3 coding DNA: TGTGCCTGGAACCAGGGACGCAATCAGCCCCAGCATTTT. Complete variable domain (other parts from reference TRBV30 and TRBJ1-5): SQTIHQWPATLVQPVGSPLSLECTVEGTSNPNLYWYRQAAGRGLQLLFYSVGIGQISSEVPQNLSASRPQDRQFILSSKKLLLSDSGFYLCAWNQGRNQPQHFGDGTRLSIL.